This TCR beta chain appears in the sequencing data of a study of regulatory T cells in long-lasting Graves disease. About the research overall: Graves' patients diagnosed newly had used antithyroid drugs under 3 months. Study outcomes and limitations: In persistent patients, shared public clonotypes (approximately 3,000) outnumbered those in new patients (approximately 940).

Documented time point: newly diagnosed GD, antithyroid drugs for less than 3 months. The authors made the TCR library using RNA they extracted from PBMCs. This clonotype was seen many times. What it recognizes is unknown. Library construction for TCR beta used iRepertoire HTBI primers and Arm-PCR of CDR3 regions. Methods used by the authors: Overall, samples carried approximately 56 TRBV and 14 TRBJ segments. Via MiXCR, TCRdb re-called the multiplex PCR reads, giving one row per CDR3 protein. It is TCRdb's table, rather than the study itself, that gives the V and J calls and clone size. The sample includes about 440,000 distinct CDR3 sequences, approximately 15% of them seen just once. CDR3 length: 11 amino acids. Trimming took off 5 bases at V and 8 bases at J, with 9 bases between the two ends. Germline CDR1 is MDHEN and CDR2 is SYDVKM. This sample was also put to use in a study of T cells in Graves' hyperthyroidism and ophthalmopathy. That work states: The primer set for the first-round RT-PCR of the TCR CDR3 was HTBI.

The chain carries TRBV28 and TRBJ1-2, with D tentatively TRBD1 (5 bases). This sample comprised peripheral blood mononuclear cells (PBMCs), obtained at new diagnosis, from a patient treated with antithyroid drugs. The source of this sequence is a woman between 25 and 40 years old with Graves disease. The CDR3 DNA is TGTGCCAGCAGTCCCAGGGTGGGCTACACCTTC. Protein product: CASSPRVGYTF.